This TCR beta chain was retrieved from a study of regulatory T cells in long-lasting Graves disease. As for time point: persistent/refractory GD, antithyroid drugs over 5 years with positive TRAb. The authors made the TCR library using RNA they extracted from PBMCs. Assembly of TCR beta libraries relied on iRepertoire HTBI primers together with Arm-PCR of CDR3 regions. TCRdb reprocessed the multiplex PCR reads with MiXCR, giving one entry per CDR3 protein. The sample contains some 420,000 distinct CDR3 sequences, around a fifth of which appear only once. This clonotype was seen only a few times. Trimming stripped 7 bases from V and 6 bases from J, with 18 bases between. From germline, CDR1 is MNHNS and CDR2 SASEGT. The CDR3 runs 14 residues.

This sample comprised peripheral blood mononuclear cells (PBMCs), obtained when the disease was refractory, from a patient treated with antithyroid drugs. The sequence derives from a female donor with Graves disease. The chain recombines TRBV6-1 with TRBJ1-2; a possible D gene is TRBD1 (6 bases). CDR3 nucleotides: TGTGCCAGCACCCTTAAAGGGGGGTCGGATGGCTACACCTTC. It specifies CASTLKGGSDGYTF.